One T cell receptor beta chain is described in this entry. These data belong to a study of blood T cell repertoires in COVID-19. Turning to the study itself: Some COVID-19 samples were acute and others convalescent; all came from the United States, Italy and Spain. Sources were T cells, B-cell-depleted T cells, or PBMCs; the material itself was cDNA or gDNA.

In the source study's methods: Amplification of reference gene primers was used by the study to estimate nucleated cell counts. The method was immunoSEQ multiplex PCR; TCRdb's version includes in-frame clones alone and lacks a portion of them. The V and J calls and clone size come from that table; D and trimming were worked out from the DNA. The repertoire holds roughly 150,000 clones, with approximately 80% as singletons. CDR1 and CDR2 from the germline V gene are SGHTA and FQGNSA. The CDR3 consists of 13 residues. Deletions cut 7 bases from V and 3 bases from J, with 12 bases between. The chain links TRBV7-2 to TRBJ1-1; TRBD1 might be the D (6 bases). This TCR was sampled from a woman at least 80 years old with active or convalescent COVID-19. Sequencing was done on a sample of peripheral blood. The chain's CDR3 is CASTAQGYTEAFF. CDR3 nucleotide sequence: TGTGCCAGCACCGCCCAGGGGTACACTGAAGCTTTCTTT. The variable domain in full, completed from reference TRBV7-2 and TRBJ1-1, reads GAGVSQSPSNKVTEKGKDVELRCDPISGHTALYWYRQSLGQGLEFLIYFQGNSAPDKSGLPSDRFSAERTGGSVSTLTIQRTQQEDSAVYLCASTAQGYTEAFFGQGTRLTVV.